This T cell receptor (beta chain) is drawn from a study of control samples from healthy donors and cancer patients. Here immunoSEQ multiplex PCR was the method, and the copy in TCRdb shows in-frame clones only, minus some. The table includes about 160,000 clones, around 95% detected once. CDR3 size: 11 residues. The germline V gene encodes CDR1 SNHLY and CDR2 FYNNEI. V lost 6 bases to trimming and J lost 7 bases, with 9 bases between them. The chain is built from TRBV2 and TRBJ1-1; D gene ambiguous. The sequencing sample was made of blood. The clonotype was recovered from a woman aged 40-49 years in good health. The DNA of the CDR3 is TGTGCCAGCAGGACCTGGGGTGAAGCTTTCTTT. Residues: CASRTWGEAFF.